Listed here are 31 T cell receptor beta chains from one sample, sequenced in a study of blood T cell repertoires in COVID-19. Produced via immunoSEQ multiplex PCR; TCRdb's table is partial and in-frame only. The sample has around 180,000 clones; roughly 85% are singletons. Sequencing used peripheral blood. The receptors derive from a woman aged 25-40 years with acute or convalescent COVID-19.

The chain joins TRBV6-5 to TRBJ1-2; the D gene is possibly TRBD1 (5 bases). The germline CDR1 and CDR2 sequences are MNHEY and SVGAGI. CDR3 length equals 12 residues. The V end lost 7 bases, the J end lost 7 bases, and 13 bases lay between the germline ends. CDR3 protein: CASNGQGGGYTF. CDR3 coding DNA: TGTGCCAGCAACGGTCAGGGAGGTGGCTACACCTTC.

For the CDR3, the DNA is TGTGCCAGCAGCTTTGGTAGCGGGAGTCATGATACGCAGTATTTT. Its protein is CASSFGSGSHDTQYF. The rearrangement joins TRBV11-2 to TRBJ2-3; 9 nucleotides agree with TRBD2. The V gene's germline CDR1 is SGHAT and CDR2 FQNNGV. V shed 3 bases and J 6 bases; nucleotides not matched to a gene: 7. The CDR3 has 15 residues.

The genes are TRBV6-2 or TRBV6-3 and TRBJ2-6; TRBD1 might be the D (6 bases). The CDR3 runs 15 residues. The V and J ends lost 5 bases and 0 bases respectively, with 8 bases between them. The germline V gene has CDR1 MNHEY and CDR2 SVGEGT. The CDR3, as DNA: TGTGCCAGCAGTAAGACAGGCTCTGGGGCCAACGTCCTGACTTTC. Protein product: CASSKTGSGANVLTF.

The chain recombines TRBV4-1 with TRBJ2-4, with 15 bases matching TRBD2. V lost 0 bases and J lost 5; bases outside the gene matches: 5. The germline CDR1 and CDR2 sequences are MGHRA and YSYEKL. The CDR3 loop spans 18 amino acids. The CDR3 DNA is TGCGCCAGCAGCCAAGACAGGGGACTAGCGGGAGGTCAAAACATTCAGTACTTC. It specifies CASSQDRGLAGGQNIQYF.

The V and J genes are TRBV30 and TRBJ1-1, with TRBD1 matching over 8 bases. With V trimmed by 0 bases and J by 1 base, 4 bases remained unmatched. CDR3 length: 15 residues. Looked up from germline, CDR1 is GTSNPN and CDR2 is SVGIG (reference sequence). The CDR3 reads CAWSVWGTGNTEAFF. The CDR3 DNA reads TGTGCCTGGAGTGTATGGGGGACAGGGAACACTGAAGCTTTCTTT.

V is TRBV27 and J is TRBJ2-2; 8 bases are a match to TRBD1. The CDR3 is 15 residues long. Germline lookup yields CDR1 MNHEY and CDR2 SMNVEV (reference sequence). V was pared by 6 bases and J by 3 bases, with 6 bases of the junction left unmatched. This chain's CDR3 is CASSVRQGYTGELFF. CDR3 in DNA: TGTGCCAGCAGCGTGAGACAGGGGTACACCGGGGAGCTGTTTTTT.

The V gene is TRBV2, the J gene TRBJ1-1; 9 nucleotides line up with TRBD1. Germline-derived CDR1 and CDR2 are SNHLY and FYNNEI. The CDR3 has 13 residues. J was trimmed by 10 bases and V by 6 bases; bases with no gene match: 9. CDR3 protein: CASRESTGGRAFF. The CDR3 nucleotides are TGTGCCAGCAGGGAATCGACAGGGGGGAGAGCTTTCTTT.

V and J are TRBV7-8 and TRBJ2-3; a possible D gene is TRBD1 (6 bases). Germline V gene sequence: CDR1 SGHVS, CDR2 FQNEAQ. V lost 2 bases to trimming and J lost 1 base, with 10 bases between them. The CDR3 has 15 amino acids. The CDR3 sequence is CASSLKGVGTDTQYF. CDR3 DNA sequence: TGTGCCAGCAGCTTAAAGGGGGTAGGCACAGATACGCAGTATTTT.

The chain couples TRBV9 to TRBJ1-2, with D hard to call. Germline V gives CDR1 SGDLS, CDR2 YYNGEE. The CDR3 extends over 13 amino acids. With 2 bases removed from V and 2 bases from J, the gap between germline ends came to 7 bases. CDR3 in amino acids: CASSVPQNYGYTF. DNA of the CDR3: TGTGCCAGCAGCGTTCCCCAGAACTATGGCTACACCTTC.

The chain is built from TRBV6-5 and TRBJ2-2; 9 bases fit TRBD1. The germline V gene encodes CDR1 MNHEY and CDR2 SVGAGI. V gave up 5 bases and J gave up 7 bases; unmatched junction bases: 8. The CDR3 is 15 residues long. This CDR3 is CASSQRQGDNGELFF. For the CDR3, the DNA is TGTGCCAGCAGTCAGAGACAGGGGGATAACGGGGAGCTGTTTTTT.

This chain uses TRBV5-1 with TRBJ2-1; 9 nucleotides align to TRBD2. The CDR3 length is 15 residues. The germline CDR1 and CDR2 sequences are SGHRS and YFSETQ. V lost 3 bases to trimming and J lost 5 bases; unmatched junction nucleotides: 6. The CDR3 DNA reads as TGCGCCAGCAGCTCGAGCGGGGGGTCGCACAATGAGCAGTTCTTC. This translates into CASSSSGGSHNEQFF.

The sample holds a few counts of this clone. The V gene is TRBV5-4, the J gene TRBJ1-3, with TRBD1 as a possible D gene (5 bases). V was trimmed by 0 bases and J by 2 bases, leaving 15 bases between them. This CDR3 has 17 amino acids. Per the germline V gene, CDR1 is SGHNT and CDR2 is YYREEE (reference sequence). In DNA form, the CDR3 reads TGTGCCAGCAGCTTGGCCGGGAGGGGCAGCGCTGGAAACACCATATATTTT. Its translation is CASSLAGRGSAGNTIYF.

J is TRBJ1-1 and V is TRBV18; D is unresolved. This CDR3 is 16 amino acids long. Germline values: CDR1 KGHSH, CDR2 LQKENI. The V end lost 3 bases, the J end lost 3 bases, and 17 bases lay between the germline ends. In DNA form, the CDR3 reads TGTGCCAGCTCACCGACCCTCAGGCCCTGGGACACTGAAGCTTTCTTT. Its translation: CASSPTLRPWDTEAFF.

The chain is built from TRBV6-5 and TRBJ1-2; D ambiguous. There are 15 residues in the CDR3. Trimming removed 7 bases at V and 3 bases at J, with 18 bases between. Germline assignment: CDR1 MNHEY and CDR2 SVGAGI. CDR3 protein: CASNRLSGRDYGYTF. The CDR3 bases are TGTGCCAGCAATAGACTCTCGGGGAGGGACTATGGCTACACCTTC.

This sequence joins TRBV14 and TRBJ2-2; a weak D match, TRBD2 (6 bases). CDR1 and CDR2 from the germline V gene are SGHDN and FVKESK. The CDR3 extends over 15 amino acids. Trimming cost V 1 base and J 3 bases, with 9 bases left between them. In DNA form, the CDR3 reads TGTGCCAGCAGCCAAGCGGGAGTTGACACCGGGGAGCTGTTTTTT. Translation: CASSQAGVDTGELFF.

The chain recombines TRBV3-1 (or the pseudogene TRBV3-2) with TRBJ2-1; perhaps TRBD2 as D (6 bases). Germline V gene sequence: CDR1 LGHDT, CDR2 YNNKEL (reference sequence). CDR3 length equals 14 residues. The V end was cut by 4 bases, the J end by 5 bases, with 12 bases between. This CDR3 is CASSLLASHNEQFF. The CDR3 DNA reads TGTGCCAGCAGCCTCCTAGCGAGCCACAATGAGCAGTTCTTC.

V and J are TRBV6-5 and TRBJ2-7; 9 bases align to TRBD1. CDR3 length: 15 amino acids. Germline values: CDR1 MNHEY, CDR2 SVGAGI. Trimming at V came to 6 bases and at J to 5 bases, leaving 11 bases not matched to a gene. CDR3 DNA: TGTGCCAGCAGCGATCCGGGACAGGGCGCGCACGAGCAGTACTTC. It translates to CASSDPGQGAHEQYF.

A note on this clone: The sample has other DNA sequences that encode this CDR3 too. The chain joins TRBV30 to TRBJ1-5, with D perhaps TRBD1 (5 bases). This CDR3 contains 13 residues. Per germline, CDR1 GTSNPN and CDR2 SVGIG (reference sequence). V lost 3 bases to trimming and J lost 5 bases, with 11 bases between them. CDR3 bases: TGTGCCTGGAGCTCCGACAGTTATCAGCCCCAGCATTTT. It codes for CAWSSDSYQPQHF.

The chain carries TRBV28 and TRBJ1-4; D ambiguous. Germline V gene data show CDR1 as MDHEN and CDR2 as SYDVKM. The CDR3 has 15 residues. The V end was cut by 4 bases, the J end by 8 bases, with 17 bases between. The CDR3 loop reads CASSSNDSGREKLFF. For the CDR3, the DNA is TGTGCCAGCAGTTCCAATGACTCCGGTCGGGAAAAACTGTTTTTT. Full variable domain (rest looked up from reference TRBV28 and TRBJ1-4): DVKVTQSSRYLVKRTGEKVFLECVQDMDHENMFWYRQDPGLGLRLIYFSYDVKMKEKGDIPEGYSVSREKKERFSLILESASTNQTSMYLCASSSNDSGREKLFFGSGTQLSVL.

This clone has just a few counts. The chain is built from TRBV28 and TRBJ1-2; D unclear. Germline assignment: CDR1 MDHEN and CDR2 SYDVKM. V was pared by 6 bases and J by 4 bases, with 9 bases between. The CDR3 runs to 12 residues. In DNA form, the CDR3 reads TGTGCCAGCAGGGCGGGATCCTATGGCTACACCTTC. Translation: CASRAGSYGYTF.

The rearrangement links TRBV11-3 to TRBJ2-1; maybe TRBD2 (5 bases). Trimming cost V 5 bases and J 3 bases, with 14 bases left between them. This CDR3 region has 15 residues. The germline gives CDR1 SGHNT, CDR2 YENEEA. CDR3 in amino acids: CASSPSSGSYNEQFF. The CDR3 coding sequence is TGTGCCAGCAGCCCCTCCAGCGGAAGCTACAATGAGCAGTTCTTC.

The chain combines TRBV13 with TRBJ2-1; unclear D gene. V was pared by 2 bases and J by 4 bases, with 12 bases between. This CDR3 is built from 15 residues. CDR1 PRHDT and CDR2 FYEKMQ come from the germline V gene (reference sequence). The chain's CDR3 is CASSLSGPGYNEQFF. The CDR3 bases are TGTGCCAGCAGCTTATCTGGCCCCGGGTACAATGAGCAGTTCTTC.

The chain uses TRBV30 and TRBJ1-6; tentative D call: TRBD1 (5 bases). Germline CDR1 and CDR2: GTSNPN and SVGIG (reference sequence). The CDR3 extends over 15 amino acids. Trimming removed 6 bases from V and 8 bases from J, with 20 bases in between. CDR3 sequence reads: CACREGGGGYSPLHF. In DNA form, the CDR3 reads TGTGCCTGCCGGGAAGGCGGGGGGGGATATTCACCCCTCCACTTT.

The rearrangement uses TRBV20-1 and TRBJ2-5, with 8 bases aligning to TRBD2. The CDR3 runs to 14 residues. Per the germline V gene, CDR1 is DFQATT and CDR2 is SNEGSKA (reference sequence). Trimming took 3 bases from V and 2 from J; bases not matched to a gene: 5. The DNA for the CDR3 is TGCAGTGCTAGTGGAGCGGGGGATCAAGAGACCCAGTACTTC. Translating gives CSASGAGDQETQYF.

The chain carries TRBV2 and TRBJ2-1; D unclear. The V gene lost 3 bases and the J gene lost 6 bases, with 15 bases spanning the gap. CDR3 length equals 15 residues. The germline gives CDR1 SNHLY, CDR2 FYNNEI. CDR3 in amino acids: CASSDMALRPNEQFF. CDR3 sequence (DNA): TGTGCCAGCAGTGACATGGCCCTCCGCCCCAATGAGCAGTTCTTC.

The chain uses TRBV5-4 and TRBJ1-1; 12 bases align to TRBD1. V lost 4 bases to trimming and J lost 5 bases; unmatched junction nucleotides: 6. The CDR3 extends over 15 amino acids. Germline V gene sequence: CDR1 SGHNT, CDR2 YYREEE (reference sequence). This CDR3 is CASSNRDRGLTEAFF. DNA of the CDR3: TGTGCCAGCAGCAACCGGGACAGGGGGCTAACTGAAGCTTTCTTT.

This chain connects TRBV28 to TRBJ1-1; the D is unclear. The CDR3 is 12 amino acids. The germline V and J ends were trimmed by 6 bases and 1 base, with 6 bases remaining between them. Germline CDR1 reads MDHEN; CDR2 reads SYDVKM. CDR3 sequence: CASREGNTEAFF. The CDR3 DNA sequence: TGTGCCAGCAGGGAGGGGAACACTGAAGCTTTCTTT.

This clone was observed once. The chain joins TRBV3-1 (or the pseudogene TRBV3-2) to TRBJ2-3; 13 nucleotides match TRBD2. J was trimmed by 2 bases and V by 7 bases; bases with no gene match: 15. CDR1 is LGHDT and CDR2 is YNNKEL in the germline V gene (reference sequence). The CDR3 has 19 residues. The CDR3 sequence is CASISDGTSGTKFTDTQYF. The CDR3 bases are TGTGCCAGCATCTCGGACGGGACTAGCGGGACGAAATTCACAGATACGCAGTATTTT.

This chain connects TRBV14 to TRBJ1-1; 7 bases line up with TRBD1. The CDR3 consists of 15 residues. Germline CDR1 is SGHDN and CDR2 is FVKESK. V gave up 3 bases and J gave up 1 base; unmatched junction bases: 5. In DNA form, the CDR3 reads TGTGCCAGCAGCCATCCGGGACAGCAGAACACTGAAGCTTTCTTT. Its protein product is CASSHPGQQNTEAFF.

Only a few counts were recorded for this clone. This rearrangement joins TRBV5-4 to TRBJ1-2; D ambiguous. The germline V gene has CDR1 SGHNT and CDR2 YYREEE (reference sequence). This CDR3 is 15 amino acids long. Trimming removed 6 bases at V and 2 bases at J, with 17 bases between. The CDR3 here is CASTSGGGINYGYTF. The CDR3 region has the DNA TGTGCCAGCACCTCGGGTGGAGGGATCAACTATGGCTACACCTTC.

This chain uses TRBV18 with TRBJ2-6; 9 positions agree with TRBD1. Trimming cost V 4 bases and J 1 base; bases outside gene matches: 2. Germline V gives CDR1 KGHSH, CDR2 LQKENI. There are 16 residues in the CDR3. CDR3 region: CASSLGTGSGANVLTF. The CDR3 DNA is TGTGCCAGCTCACTCGGGACAGGGTCTGGGGCCAACGTCCTGACTTTC.